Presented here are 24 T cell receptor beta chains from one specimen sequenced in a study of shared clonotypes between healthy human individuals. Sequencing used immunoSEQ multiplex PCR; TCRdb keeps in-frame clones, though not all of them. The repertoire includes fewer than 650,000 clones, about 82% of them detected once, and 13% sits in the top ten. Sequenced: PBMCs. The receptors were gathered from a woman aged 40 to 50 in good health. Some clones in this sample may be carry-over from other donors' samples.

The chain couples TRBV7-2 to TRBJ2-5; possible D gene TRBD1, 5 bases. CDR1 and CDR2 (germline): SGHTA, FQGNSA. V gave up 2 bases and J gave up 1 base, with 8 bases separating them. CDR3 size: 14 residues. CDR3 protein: CASSLLGVQETQYF. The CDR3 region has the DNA TGTGCCAGCAGCTTACTAGGGGTCCAAGAGACCCAGTACTTC.

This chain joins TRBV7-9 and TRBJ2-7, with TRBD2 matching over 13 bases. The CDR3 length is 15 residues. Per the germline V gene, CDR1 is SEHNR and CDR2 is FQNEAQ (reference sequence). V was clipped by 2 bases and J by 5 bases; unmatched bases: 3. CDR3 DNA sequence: TGTGCCAGCAGCTTAACCGGGACTAGCGGGGACGAGCAGTACTTC. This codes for CASSLTGTSGDEQYF.

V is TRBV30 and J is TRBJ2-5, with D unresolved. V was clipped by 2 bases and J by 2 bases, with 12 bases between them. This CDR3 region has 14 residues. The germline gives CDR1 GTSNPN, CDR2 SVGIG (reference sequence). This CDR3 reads CAWSPPHLQETQYF. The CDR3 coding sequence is TGTGCCTGGAGTCCCCCCCACCTTCAAGAGACCCAGTACTTC.

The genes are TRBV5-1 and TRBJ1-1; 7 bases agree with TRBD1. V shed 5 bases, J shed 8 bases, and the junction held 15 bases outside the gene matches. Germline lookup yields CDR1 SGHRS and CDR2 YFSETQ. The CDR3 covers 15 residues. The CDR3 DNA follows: TGCGCCAGCAGTTTTGGAAGGAGGGGGCAAACCGAAGCTTTCTTT. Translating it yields CASSFGRRGQTEAFF. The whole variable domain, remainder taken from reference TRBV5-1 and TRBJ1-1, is KAGVTQTPRYLIKTRGQQVTLSCSPISGHRSVSWYQQTPGQGLQFLFEYFSETQRNKGNFPGRFSGRQFSNSRSEMNVSTLELGDSALYLCASSFGRRGQTEAFFGQGTRLTVV.

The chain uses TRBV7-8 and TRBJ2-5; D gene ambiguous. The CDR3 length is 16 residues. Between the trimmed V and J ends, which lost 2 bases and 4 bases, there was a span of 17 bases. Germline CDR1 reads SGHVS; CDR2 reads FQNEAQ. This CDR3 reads CASSLPAPDERETQYF. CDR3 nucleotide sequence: TGTGCCAGCAGCTTACCTGCTCCGGACGAGCGAGAGACCCAGTACTTC.

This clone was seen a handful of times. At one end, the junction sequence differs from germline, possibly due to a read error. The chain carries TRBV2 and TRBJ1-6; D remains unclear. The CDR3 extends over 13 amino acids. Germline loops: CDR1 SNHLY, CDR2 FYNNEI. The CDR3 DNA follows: TGTGCCGGCAGGCCCGGACCTAATTCACCCCTCCACTTT. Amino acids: CAGRPGPNSPLHF.

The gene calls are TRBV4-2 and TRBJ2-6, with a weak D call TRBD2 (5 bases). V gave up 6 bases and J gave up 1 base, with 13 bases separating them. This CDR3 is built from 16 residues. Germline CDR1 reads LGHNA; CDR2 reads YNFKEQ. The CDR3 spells CASSSDSVSGANVLTF. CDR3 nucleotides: TGTGCCAGCAGTTCTGATAGCGTTTCTGGGGCCAACGTCCTGACTTTC.

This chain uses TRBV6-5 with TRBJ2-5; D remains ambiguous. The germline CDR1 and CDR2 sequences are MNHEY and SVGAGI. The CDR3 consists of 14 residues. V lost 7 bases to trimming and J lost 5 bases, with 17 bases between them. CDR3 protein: CASKKDTLGETQYF. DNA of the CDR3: TGTGCCAGCAAGAAAGACACACTGGGGGAGACCCAGTACTTC.

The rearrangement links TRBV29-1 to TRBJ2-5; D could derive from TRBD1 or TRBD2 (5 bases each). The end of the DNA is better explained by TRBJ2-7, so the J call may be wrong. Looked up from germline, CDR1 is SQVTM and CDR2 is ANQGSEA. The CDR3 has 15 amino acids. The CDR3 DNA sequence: TGCAGCGTTGAGGCAGGGACCCAACGCTCCTACGAGCAGTACTTC. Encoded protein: CSVEAGTQRSYEQYF.

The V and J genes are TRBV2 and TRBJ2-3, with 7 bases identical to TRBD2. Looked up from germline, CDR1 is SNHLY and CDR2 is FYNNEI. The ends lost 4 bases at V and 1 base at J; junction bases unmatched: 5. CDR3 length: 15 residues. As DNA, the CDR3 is TGTGCCAGCAGTGTTAGGCTAGCGGGCACAGATACGCAGTATTTT. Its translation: CASSVRLAGTDTQYF. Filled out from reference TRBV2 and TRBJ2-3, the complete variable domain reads EPEVTQTPSHQVTQMGQEVILRCVPISNHLYFYWYRQILGQKVEFLVSFYNNEISEKSEIFDDQFSVERPDGSNFTLKIRSTKLEDSAMYFCASSVRLAGTDTQYFGPGTRLTVL.

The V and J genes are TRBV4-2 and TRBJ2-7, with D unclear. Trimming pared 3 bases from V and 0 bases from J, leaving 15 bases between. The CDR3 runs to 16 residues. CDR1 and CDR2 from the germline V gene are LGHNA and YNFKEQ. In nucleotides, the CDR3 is TGTGCCAGCAGCCACCTTTTTAGGGCAAACTCCTACGAGCAGTACTTC. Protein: CASSHLFRANSYEQYF.

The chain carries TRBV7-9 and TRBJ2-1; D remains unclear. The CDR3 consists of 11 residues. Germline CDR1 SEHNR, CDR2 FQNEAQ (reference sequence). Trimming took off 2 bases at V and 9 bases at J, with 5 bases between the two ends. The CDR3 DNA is TGTGCCAGCAGCTTACACAGTGAGCAGTTCTTC. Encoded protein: CASSLHSEQFF.

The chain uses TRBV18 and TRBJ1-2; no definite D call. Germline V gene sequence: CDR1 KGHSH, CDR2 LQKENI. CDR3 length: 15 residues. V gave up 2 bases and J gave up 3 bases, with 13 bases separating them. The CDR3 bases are TGTGCCAGCTCACCAGGGGAGGGCCTATACTATGGCTACACCTTC. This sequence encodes CASSPGEGLYYGYTF.

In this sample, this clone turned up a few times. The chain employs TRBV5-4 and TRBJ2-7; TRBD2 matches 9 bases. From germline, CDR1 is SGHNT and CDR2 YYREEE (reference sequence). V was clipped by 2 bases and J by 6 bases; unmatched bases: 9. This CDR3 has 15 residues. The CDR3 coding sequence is TGTGCCAGCAGCTTAAGCGGGGGGACGCCTTCCGAGCAGTACTTC. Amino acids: CASSLSGGTPSEQYF.

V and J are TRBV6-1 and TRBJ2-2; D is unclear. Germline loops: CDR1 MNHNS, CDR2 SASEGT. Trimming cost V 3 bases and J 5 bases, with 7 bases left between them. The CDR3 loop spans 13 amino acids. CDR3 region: CASSEGRTGELFF. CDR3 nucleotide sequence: TGTGCCAGCAGTGAGGGAAGGACCGGGGAGCTGTTTTTT.

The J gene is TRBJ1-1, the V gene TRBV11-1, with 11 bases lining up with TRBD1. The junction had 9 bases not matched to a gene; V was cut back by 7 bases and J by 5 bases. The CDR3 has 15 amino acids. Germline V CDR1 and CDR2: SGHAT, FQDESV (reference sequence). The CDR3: CASTLDRGPRTEAFF. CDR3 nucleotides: TGTGCCAGCACCTTGGACAGGGGGCCTAGGACTGAAGCTTTCTTT. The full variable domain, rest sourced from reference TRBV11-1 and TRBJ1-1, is EAEVAQSPRYKITEKSQAVAFWCDPISGHATLYWYRQILGQGPELLVQFQDESVVDDSQLPKDRFSAERLKGVDSTLKIQPAELGDSAMYLCASTLDRGPRTEAFFGQGTRLTVV.

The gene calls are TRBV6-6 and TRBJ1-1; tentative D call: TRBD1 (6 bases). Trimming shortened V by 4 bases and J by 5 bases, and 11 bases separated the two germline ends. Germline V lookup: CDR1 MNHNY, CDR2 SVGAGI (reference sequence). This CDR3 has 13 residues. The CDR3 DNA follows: TGTGCCAGCAGTTTCCACAGGGAGACTGAAGCTTTCTTT. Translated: CASSFHRETEAFF.

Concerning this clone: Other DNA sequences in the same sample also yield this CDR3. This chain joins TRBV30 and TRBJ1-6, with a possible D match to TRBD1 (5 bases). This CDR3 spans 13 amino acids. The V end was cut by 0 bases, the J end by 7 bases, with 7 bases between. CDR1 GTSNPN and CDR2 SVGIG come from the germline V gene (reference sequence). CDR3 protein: CAWSVDNNSPLHF. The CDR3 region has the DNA TGTGCCTGGAGTGTGGACAACAATTCACCCCTCCACTTT.

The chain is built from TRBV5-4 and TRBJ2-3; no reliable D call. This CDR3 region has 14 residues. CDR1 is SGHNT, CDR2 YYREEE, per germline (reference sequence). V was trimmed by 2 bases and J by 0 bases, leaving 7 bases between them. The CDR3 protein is CASSFKGSTDTQYF. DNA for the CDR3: TGTGCCAGCAGCTTTAAGGGAAGCACAGATACGCAGTATTTT.

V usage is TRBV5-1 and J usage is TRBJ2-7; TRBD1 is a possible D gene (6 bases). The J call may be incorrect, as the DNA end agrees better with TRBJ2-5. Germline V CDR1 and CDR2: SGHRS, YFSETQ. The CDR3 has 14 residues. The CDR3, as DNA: TGCGCCAGCAAACTCCAGGGGACCGGGGAGACCCAGTACTTC. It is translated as CASKLQGTGETQYF.

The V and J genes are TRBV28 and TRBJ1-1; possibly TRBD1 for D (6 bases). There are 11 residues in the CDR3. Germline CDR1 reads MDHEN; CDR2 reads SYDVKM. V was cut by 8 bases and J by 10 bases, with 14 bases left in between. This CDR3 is CASFAGGGAFF. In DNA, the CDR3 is TGTGCCAGCTTCGCCGGAGGGGGAGCTTTCTTT.

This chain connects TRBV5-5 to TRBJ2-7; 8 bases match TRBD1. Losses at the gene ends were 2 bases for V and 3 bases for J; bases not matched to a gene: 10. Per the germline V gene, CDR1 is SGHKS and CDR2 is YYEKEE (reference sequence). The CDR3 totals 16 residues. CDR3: CASSLGGDRGNYEQYF. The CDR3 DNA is TGTGCCAGCAGCTTAGGGGGAGACAGGGGAAACTACGAGCAGTACTTC.

The CDR3 sequence is CASSNSYNEQFF. The CDR3 DNA reads as TGTGCCAGTTCTAACTCCTACAATGAGCAGTTCTTC. The V and J genes are TRBV19 and TRBJ2-1; D is unresolved. The germline V gene encodes CDR1 LNHDA and CDR2 SQIVND (reference sequence). Between the trimmed V and J ends, which lost 8 bases and 0 bases, there was a span of 5 bases. CDR3 size: 12 residues.

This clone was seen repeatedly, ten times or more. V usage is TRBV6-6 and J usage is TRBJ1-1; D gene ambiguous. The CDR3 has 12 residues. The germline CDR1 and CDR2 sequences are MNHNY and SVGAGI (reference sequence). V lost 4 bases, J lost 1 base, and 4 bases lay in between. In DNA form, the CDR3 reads TGTGCCAGCAGTTTTGGGAACACTGAAGCTTTCTTT. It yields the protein CASSFGNTEAFF.